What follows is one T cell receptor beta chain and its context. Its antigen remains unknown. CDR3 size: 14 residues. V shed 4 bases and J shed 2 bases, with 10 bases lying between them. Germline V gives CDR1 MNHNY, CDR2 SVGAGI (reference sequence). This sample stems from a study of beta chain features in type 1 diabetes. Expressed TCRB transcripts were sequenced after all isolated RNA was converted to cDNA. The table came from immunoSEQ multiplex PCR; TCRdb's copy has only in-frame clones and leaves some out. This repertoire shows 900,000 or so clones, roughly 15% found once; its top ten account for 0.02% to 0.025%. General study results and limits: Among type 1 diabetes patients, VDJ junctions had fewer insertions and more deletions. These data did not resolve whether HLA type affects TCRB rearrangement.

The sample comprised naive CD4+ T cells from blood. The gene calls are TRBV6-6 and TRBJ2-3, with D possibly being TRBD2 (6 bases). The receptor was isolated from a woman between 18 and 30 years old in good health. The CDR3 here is CASSWGDSTDTQYF. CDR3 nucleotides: TGTGCCAGCAGTTGGGGGGATTCCACAGATACGCAGTATTTT.